These 32 T cell receptor beta chains were all obtained from the same sample, sequenced in a study of cytomegalovirus exposure and HLA in healthy donors. This PCR relied on a set of 60 Vbeta primers and 13 Jbeta primers. The protocol was immunoSEQ multiplex PCR, while the TCRdb copy is restricted to in-frame clones and leaves out a portion. There are around 130,000 clones in the sample; 77% occur only once, and approximately 5.5% lies in the top ten. The sample was PBMCs. These receptors were taken from a man between 18 and 35 years old in good health and CMV-seropositive.

The chain recombines TRBV28 with TRBJ1-5; 7 nucleotides agree with TRBD1. Germline V gene data show CDR1 as MDHEN and CDR2 as SYDVKM. The CDR3 loop spans 17 amino acids. The junction had 12 bases not matched to a gene; V was cut back by 5 bases and J by 2 bases. This CDR3 is CASSLPRTGEGNQPQHF. In DNA, the CDR3 is TGTGCCAGCAGTCTCCCGAGAACAGGGGAAGGCAATCAGCCCCAGCATTTT.

This clone has a handful of counts. J is TRBJ2-7 and V is TRBV6-5, with a possible D match to TRBD1 (7 bases). The ends were cut back, 2 bases at V and 7 bases at J, with 18 bases in the middle. The germline V gene encodes CDR1 MNHEY and CDR2 SVGAGI. The CDR3 is 15 amino acids. Here the CDR3 DNA reads TGTGCCAGCAGTTACGCGGGACAGCTGTTACGAGAGCAGTACTTC. Translated: CASSYAGQLLREQYF.

In this sample, this clone turned up a few times. V and J are TRBV27 and TRBJ1-6, with 7 bases that match TRBD1. The junction had 7 bases not matched to a gene; V was cut back by 5 bases and J by 9 bases. Germline-derived CDR1 and CDR2 are MNHEY and SMNVEV (reference sequence). The CDR3 runs 14 residues. For the CDR3, the DNA is TGTGCCAGCAGTGCCGGGACAGCCCCTTCACCCCTCCACTTT. Residues: CASSAGTAPSPLHF.

The rearrangement links TRBV5-5 to TRBJ1-1; D may be TRBD1 (6 bases). This CDR3 region has 16 residues. Trimming took 0 bases from V and 5 from J, leaving 17 bases between them. The germline V gene encodes CDR1 SGHKS and CDR2 YYEKEE (reference sequence). CDR3 DNA: TGTGCCAGCAGCTTGGGGCTTCGCTTAAGGGGGACTGAAGCTTTCTTT. As protein: CASSLGLRLRGTEAFF.

The chain carries TRBV29-1 and TRBJ1-2; D may be TRBD1 (5 bases). The V end was cut by 7 bases, the J end by 8 bases, with 14 bases between. The length of the CDR3 is 11 residues. CDR1 is SQVTM and CDR2 is ANQGSEA in the germline V gene. The CDR3: CSGVEGEGYTF. CDR3 nucleotides: TGCAGCGGGGTCGAAGGGGAAGGCTACACCTTC.

The chain is built from TRBV11-2 and TRBJ1-2; possible D gene TRBD1, 6 bases. V shed 4 bases and J shed 3 bases, with 9 bases lying between them. The germline gives CDR1 SGHAT, CDR2 FQNNGV. The CDR3 spans 13 residues. The CDR3: CASSSDSYYGYTF. The CDR3 DNA is TGTGCCAGCAGCTCGGACAGTTACTATGGCTACACCTTC.

This chain uses TRBV7-2 with TRBJ2-5; 8 bases are shared with TRBD2. Per germline, CDR1 SGHTA and CDR2 FQGNSA. Trimming took 5 bases from V and 4 from J; bases not matched to a gene: 3. This CDR3 has 13 amino acids. CDR3 in amino acids: CASSPGGVETQYF. The CDR3 nucleotides read TGTGCCAGCAGCCCCGGGGGGGTAGAGACCCAGTACTTC. The full variable domain, with the rest looked up from reference TRBV7-2 and TRBJ2-5, is GAGVSQSPSNKVTEKGKDVELRCDPISGHTALYWYRQSLGQGLEFLIYFQGNSAPDKSGLPSDRFSAERTGGSVSTLTIQRTQQEDSAVYLCASSPGGVETQYFGPGTRLLVL.

This chain uses TRBV7-8 with TRBJ2-3, with a weak D call TRBD2 (6 bases). Trimming took off 4 bases at V and 6 bases at J, with 23 bases between the two ends. Germline assignment: CDR1 SGHVS and CDR2 FQNEAQ. The CDR3 totals 17 residues. The DNA of the CDR3 is TGTGCCAGCAGCTCCCCCGAGAGCGGGCTCTTCTTTGATACGCAGTATTTT. Amino acid sequence: CASSSPESGLFFDTQYF.

V usage is TRBV15 and J usage is TRBJ1-1; 8 bases are a match to TRBD1. After removal of 2 bases from V and 4 bases from J, the junction contained 3 bases not matched to a gene. The CDR3 has 14 residues. CDR1 is LNHNV, CDR2 YYDKDF, per germline (reference sequence). The CDR3 here is CATSRHDRGTEAFF. CDR3 nucleotides: TGTGCCACCAGCAGACACGACAGGGGCACTGAAGCTTTCTTT.

The J gene is TRBJ2-4, the V gene TRBV19; 7 bases align to TRBD1. The J segment lost 3 bases and the V segment lost 4 bases, leaving 15 bases of the junction unmatched. Germline V gene sequence: CDR1 LNHDA, CDR2 SQIVND (reference sequence). CDR3 length: 18 amino acids. CDR3 region: CASSTNKGQWESKNIQYF. CDR3 coding DNA: TGTGCCAGTAGTACAAACAAGGGACAGTGGGAAAGCAAAAACATTCAGTACTTC.

The DNA of the CDR3 is TGTGCCAGCAAAAACGGGGGGGCCTTCCGGGAGACCCAGTACTTC. Protein: CASKNGGAFRETQYF. The chain has TRBV28 and TRBJ2-5; TRBD2 matches at 8 bases. J lost 5 bases, V lost 7 bases, and 12 bases had no gene match. CDR3 length: 15 amino acids. The germline V gene has CDR1 MDHEN and CDR2 SYDVKM.

This chain uses TRBV7-9 with TRBJ2-5; no reliable D call. CDR3 size: 14 residues. In germline, CDR1 is SEHNR, CDR2 FQNEAQ (reference sequence). The V and J ends lost 7 bases and 2 bases respectively, with 14 bases between them. CDR3 nucleotides: TGTGCCAGCACAACAGAGCTCAGACAAGAGACCCAGTACTTC. Residues: CASTTELRQETQYF.

The rearrangement uses TRBV18 and TRBJ2-2; 8 nucleotides line up with TRBD2. CDR1 is KGHSH, CDR2 LQKENI, per germline. V lost 0 bases, J lost 2 bases, and 8 bases stayed unmatched. The CDR3 is 18 amino acids. CDR3 bases: TGTGCCAGCTCACCACCGTGGGGTAGCGGGGTTAACACCGGGGAGCTGTTTTTT. Its translation is CASSPPWGSGVNTGELFF.

The gene calls are TRBV5-1 and TRBJ2-7; D is perhaps TRBD1 (5 bases). The V and J ends lost 4 bases and 2 bases respectively, with 31 bases between them. The CDR3 runs 20 residues. Per germline, CDR1 SGHRS and CDR2 YFSETQ. CDR3 region: CASSTPGQPQGATRAYEQYF. The CDR3 DNA reads TGCGCCAGCAGCACCCCCGGCCAGCCTCAAGGGGCGACAAGGGCCTACGAGCAGTACTTC.

This clone was detected a few times. In nucleotides, the CDR3 is TGTGCCATCAGTGAGTCGGTGGTTGAAGCGGAGGTCCCCCCGGGGCAGTTCTTC. Amino acid sequence: CAISESVVEAEVPPGQFF. This chain connects TRBV10-3 to TRBJ2-1; D perhaps matches TRBD2 (5 bases). CDR3 length: 18 residues. Per the germline V gene, CDR1 is ENHRY and CDR2 is SYGVKD. V lost 0 bases and J 12 bases, leaving 27 bases between the germline ends.

The rearrangement links TRBV7-9 to TRBJ1-2; D is possibly TRBD1 (5 bases). Trimming removed 4 bases at V and 7 bases at J, with 19 bases between. This CDR3 comprises 15 residues. CDR1 and CDR2 from the germline V gene are SEHNR and FQNEAQ (reference sequence). This chain's CDR3 is CASSSMPRGKLGYTF. In DNA form, the CDR3 reads TGTGCCAGCAGCTCAATGCCAAGGGGTAAACTTGGCTACACCTTC.

The chain uses TRBV7-8 and TRBJ2-7; 9 nucleotides align to TRBD2. Trimming removed 5 bases from V and 0 bases from J; junction bases left unmatched: 8. The CDR3 runs to 16 residues. CDR1 and CDR2 from the germline V gene are SGHVS and FQNEAQ. CDR3 DNA sequence: TGTGCCAGCAGCCTGGCCGGGACTAGCATCTCCTACGAGCAGTACTTC. It codes for CASSLAGTSISYEQYF.

This clone was detected a few times. This chain uses TRBV6-5 with TRBJ1-2; D is ambiguous. From germline, CDR1 is MNHEY and CDR2 SVGAGI. The CDR3 has 13 residues. Deletions cut 2 bases from V and 9 bases from J, with 13 bases between. The CDR3 loop reads CASSYTTRTSYTF. The CDR3 DNA follows: TGTGCCAGCAGTTACACGACCAGAACTAGCTACACCTTC.

This chain links TRBV18 with TRBJ1-5; the D is unclear. Germline values: CDR1 KGHSH, CDR2 LQKENI. V was clipped by 3 bases and J by 7 bases, with 13 bases between them. The CDR3 totals 14 residues. CDR3 sequence reads: CASSPTNKLQPQHF. CDR3 DNA: TGTGCCAGCTCACCCACAAACAAACTACAGCCCCAGCATTTT.

Only a few counts were recorded for this clone. The V gene is TRBV6-6, the J gene TRBJ2-7, with TRBD1 identical over 9 bases. Losses at the gene ends were 7 bases for V and 4 bases for J; bases not matched to a gene: 8. Germline values: CDR1 MNHNY, CDR2 SVGAGI (reference sequence). The CDR3 has 14 amino acids. The CDR3 is CASTGSTGGYEQYF. DNA of the CDR3: TGTGCCAGCACCGGATCGACAGGGGGGTACGAGCAGTACTTC.

The rearrangement links TRBV5-6 to TRBJ1-2, with 10 bases aligning to TRBD1. CDR3 size: 12 residues. Germline CDR1 is SGHDT and CDR2 is YYEEEE. V gave up 4 bases and J gave up 12 bases; unmatched junction bases: 6. DNA of the CDR3: TGTGCCAGCAGCAAGCGAGACAGGGGGCACACCTTC. Amino acid sequence: CASSKRDRGHTF.

This sequence joins TRBV7-6 and TRBJ2-7; 8 bases agree with TRBD1. CDR1 is SGHVS and CDR2 is FNYEAQ in the germline V gene. CDR3 size: 16 residues. J gave up 2 bases and V 4 bases, and 10 bases lay outside the gene matches. The CDR3 here is CASSSPRGQAAYEQYF. The CDR3 DNA is TGTGCCAGCAGCTCCCCCCGGGGACAGGCGGCCTACGAGCAGTACTTC.

A single count supports this clone. This rearrangement joins TRBV28 to TRBJ2-3, with D possibly being TRBD2 (6 bases). Trimming took off 8 bases at V and 4 bases at J, with 10 bases between the two ends. The V gene's germline CDR1 is MDHEN and CDR2 SYDVKM. The CDR3 spans 12 residues. DNA of the CDR3: TGTGCCAGCGGAGCTAGCGCAGATACGCAGTATTTT. It yields the protein CASGASADTQYF.

This clone was observed a single time. V is TRBV4-1 and J is TRBJ2-1; 8 positions agree with TRBD2. CDR1 is MGHRA and CDR2 is YSYEKL in the germline V gene. V lost 4 bases, J lost 3 bases, and 14 bases stayed unmatched. CDR3 length: 18 amino acids. Written as DNA, the CDR3 is TGCGCCAGCAGCCGCTGGGGGCCCGCGGGGGGCCACTACAATGAGCAGTTCTTC. Its protein product is CASSRWGPAGGHYNEQFF.

Details on this clone: A read error may account for a junction end that differs from germline. This sequence joins TRBV10-1 and TRBJ1-3, with 7 bases aligning to TRBD1. The CDR3 spans 17 residues. Germline loops: CDR1 WNHNN, CDR2 SYGVQD (reference sequence). In nucleotides, the CDR3 is TGCGCCGGCAGTCAACTACGGACAGGAGCTAGCGGAAACACCATATATTTT. Encoded protein: CAGSQLRTGASGNTIYF.

The chain carries TRBV5-4 and TRBJ2-3; no definite D call. Trimming took off 0 bases at V and 0 bases at J, with 5 bases between the two ends. This CDR3 comprises 14 residues. Germline CDR1 SGHNT, CDR2 YYREEE (reference sequence). CDR3 in DNA: TGTGCCAGCAGCTTGGTACAGAGCACAGATACGCAGTATTTT. As protein: CASSLVQSTDTQYF.

The rearrangement joins TRBV7-8 to TRBJ2-7; TRBD2 matches 11 bases. This CDR3 has 15 amino acids. Germline values: CDR1 SGHVS, CDR2 FQNEAQ. The trim removed 6 bases at V and 3 bases at J, leaving 7 bases unmatched. The CDR3 loop reads CASSPRLAGNYEQYF. The CDR3 DNA reads as TGTGCCAGCAGTCCAAGACTAGCGGGGAACTACGAGCAGTACTTC. Together with reference TRBV7-8 and TRBJ2-7, the CDR3 gives the full variable domain: GAGVSQSPRYKVAKRGQDVALRCDPISGHVSLFWYQQALGQGPEFLTYFQNEAQLDKSGLPSDRFFAERPEGSVSTLKIQRTQQEDSAVYLCASSPRLAGNYEQYFGPGTRLTVT.

The chain employs TRBV19 and TRBJ1-5, with 9 bases identical to TRBD1. The junction had 9 bases not matched to a gene; V was cut back by 3 bases and J by 6 bases. CDR1 is LNHDA, CDR2 SQIVND, per germline (reference sequence). The CDR3 has 16 amino acids. Written as DNA, the CDR3 is TGTGCCAGTAGTATGGTACAGGGGGCGCTTCTTCAGCCCCAGCATTTT. This sequence encodes CASSMVQGALLQPQHF.

This sequence joins TRBV7-9 and TRBJ1-2; 8 positions match TRBD1. Germline CDR1 SEHNR, CDR2 FQNEAQ (reference sequence). The V gene end was trimmed by 5 bases and the J gene end by 8 bases; junction bases not matched to a gene: 7. This CDR3 is built from 13 residues. The CDR3 protein is CASSPRTGSGYTF. CDR3 bases: TGTGCCAGCAGCCCCCGGACAGGGAGCGGCTACACCTTC. Full variable domain (outside the CDR3, taken from reference TRBV7-9 and TRBJ1-2): DTGVSQNPRHKITKRGQNVTFRCDPISEHNRLYWYRQTLGQGPEFLTYFQNEAQLEKSRLLSDRFSAERPKGSFSTLEIQRTEQGDSAMYLCASSPRTGSGYTFGSGTRLTVV.

The chain employs TRBV2 and TRBJ2-7, with D maybe TRBD1 (5 bases). CDR1 and CDR2 (germline): SNHLY, FYNNEI. This CDR3 region has 14 residues. Trimming left V 0 bases short and J 4 bases short, with 10 bases between. The CDR3 loop reads CASSEAQGSYEQYF. CDR3 sequence (DNA): TGTGCCAGCAGTGAAGCCCAGGGTAGTTACGAGCAGTACTTC. The full variable domain, its missing parts supplied by reference TRBV2 and TRBJ2-7, is EPEVTQTPSHQVTQMGQEVILRCVPISNHLYFYWYRQILGQKVEFLVSFYNNEISEKSEIFDDQFSVERPDGSNFTLKIRSTKLEDSAMYFCASSEAQGSYEQYFGPGTRLTVT.

As for this clone: A junction end diverges from the germline sequence, so it may reflect a read error. The chain recombines TRBV5-1 with TRBJ2-6; 9 bases line up with TRBD1. Germline loops: CDR1 SGHRS, CDR2 YFSETQ. This CDR3 is 19 amino acids long. The chain's CDR3 is CASSLPRTGELSGANGLTF. CDR3 DNA sequence: TGCGCCAGCAGCTTGCCCAGGACAGGGGAACTCTCTGGGGCCAACGGCCTGACTTTC.

This clone was counted a few times. This chain links TRBV30 with TRBJ2-5, with 8 bases identical to TRBD2. The J call is doubtful: the DNA matches TRBJ2-7 better. The CDR3 is 15 residues long. Germline CDR1 reads GTSNPN; CDR2 reads SVGIG (reference sequence). In DNA, the CDR3 is TGTGCCTGGGTTAAACCCGGCGGGAGGAGGAACGAGCAGTACTTC. Its protein is CAWVKPGGRRNEQYF.